This T cell receptor beta chain is drawn from a study of identical twins. TCRdb independently ran MiXCR on the 5' RACE reads; one entry per CDR3 protein. The data hold about 530,000 distinct CDR3 sequences, with over 12% observed a single time. V shed 3 bases, J shed 4 bases, and the junction held 5 bases outside the gene matches. The CDR3 has 15 residues. The germline V gene has CDR1 SGHRS and CDR2 YFSETQ. Another study also made use of these data, one on yellow fever vaccine responses in identical twins.

The TCR originated in a woman under 30 in good health. The sequencing sample was made of CD4+ T cells sorted from blood. The rearrangement links TRBV5-1 to TRBJ1-3; TRBD1 matches 9 bases. CDR3 bases: TGCGCCAGCAGCTCCGGGACAGGGAACGGAAACACCATATATTTT. Its translation: CASSSGTGNGNTIYF.